The next 25 T cell receptor beta chains were all read from a single sample in a study of cytomegalovirus exposure and HLA in healthy donors. Amplification used 60 Vbeta primers and 13 Jbeta primers. Using immunoSEQ multiplex PCR, the repertoire was profiled, and TCRdb retains in-frame clones only, with some absent. Its table lists just under 80,000 clones. Sequenced sample: PBMCs. The receptors derive from a man younger than 35 in good health and CMV-seropositive.

The chain employs TRBV28 and TRBJ2-7; 7 positions agree with TRBD2. With V trimmed by 5 bases and J by 6 bases, 13 bases remained unmatched. Germline V gene lookup returns CDR1 MDHEN and CDR2 SYDVKM. The CDR3 covers 15 residues. The CDR3 loop is CASSETSIRVGEQYF. CDR3 DNA: TGTGCCAGCAGTGAGACTAGCATCAGGGTTGGCGAGCAGTACTTC.

This sequence joins TRBV4-1 and TRBJ1-3; D may be TRBD1 (5 bases). The ends were cut back, 0 bases at V and 8 bases at J, with 17 bases in the middle. The CDR3 totals 16 residues. Germline CDR1 reads MGHRA; CDR2 reads YSYEKL. CDR3 DNA: TGCGCCAGCAGCCAAGATTTCCCAGGGTCTGGGCACACCATATATTTT. As protein: CASSQDFPGSGHTIYF.

This sequence joins TRBV19 and TRBJ1-2, with TRBD1 as a possible D gene (6 bases). V was shortened by 7 bases and J by 7 bases, with 13 bases between the two germline ends. Germline V CDR1 and CDR2: LNHDA, SQIVND (reference sequence). This CDR3 has 12 residues. The CDR3 loop reads CASMQQGSGYTF. The CDR3 nucleotides are TGTGCCAGTATGCAACAGGGCAGTGGCTACACCTTC.

The chain joins TRBV5-1 to TRBJ1-3, with 12 bases matching TRBD1. The junction had 5 bases not matched to a gene; V was cut back by 3 bases and J by 4 bases. CDR1 SGHRS and CDR2 YFSETQ come from the germline V gene. The CDR3 consists of 16 residues. The CDR3 region is CASSSGTGGTGNTIYF. CDR3 nucleotides: TGCGCCAGCAGCTCCGGGACAGGGGGCACGGGAAACACCATATATTTT.

The gene calls are TRBV4-1 and TRBJ2-1, with 9 bases lining up with TRBD1. With V trimmed by 5 bases and J by 4 bases, 12 bases remained unmatched. Per the germline V gene, CDR1 is MGHRA and CDR2 is YSYEKL. There are 17 residues in the CDR3. CDR3 nucleotide sequence: TGCGCCAGCAGCTCTTGGCCCCGGGACAGGGTTTACAATGAGCAGTTCTTC. It specifies CASSSWPRDRVYNEQFF.

The rearrangement joins TRBV4-1 to TRBJ1-2; 12 nucleotides agree with TRBD1. Germline V gives CDR1 MGHRA, CDR2 YSYEKL. The CDR3 extends over 15 amino acids. V shed 5 bases and J 6 bases; nucleotides not matched to a gene: 7. The CDR3 here is CASSVPGQGANGYTF. In DNA, the CDR3 is TGCGCCAGCAGCGTCCCGGGACAGGGGGCCAATGGCTACACCTTC.

V and J are TRBV13 and TRBJ1-2; TRBD1 matches at 9 bases. The CDR3 sequence is 15 residues long. Germline V gene sequence: CDR1 PRHDT, CDR2 FYEKMQ (reference sequence). After removal of 5 bases from V and 5 bases from J, the junction contained 9 bases not matched to a gene. The CDR3 reads CASSPEDRGGYGYTF. For the CDR3, the DNA is TGTGCCAGCAGCCCGGAGGACAGGGGAGGTTATGGCTACACCTTC. The full variable domain, its missing parts supplied by reference TRBV13 and TRBJ1-2, is AAGVIQSPRHLIKEKRETATLKCYPIPRHDTVYWYQQGPGQDPQFLISFYEKMQSDKGSIPDRFSAQQFSDYHSELNMSSLELGDSALYFCASSPEDRGGYGYTFGSGTRLTVV.

The CDR3 loop reads CASSTGRNTEAFF. DNA of the CDR3: TGTGCCAGCAGTACCGGGAGAAACACTGAAGCTTTCTTT. The chain carries TRBV13 and TRBJ1-1; D ambiguous. This CDR3 is 13 amino acids long. CDR1 and CDR2 from the germline V gene are PRHDT and FYEKMQ (reference sequence). V was shortened by 6 bases and J by 2 bases, with 10 bases between the two germline ends.

The J gene is TRBJ1-1, the V gene TRBV2; TRBD1 aligns across 7 bases. This CDR3 contains 12 residues. The V segment lost 6 bases and the J segment 8 bases; nucleotides outside the gene matches: 6. Germline values: CDR1 SNHLY, CDR2 FYNNEI. In DNA, the CDR3 is TGTGCCAGCAGAAGGGGGCAGGGAGAAGCTTTCTTT. It codes for CASRRGQGEAFF.

V and J are TRBV7-3 and TRBJ1-2; D uncertain. The germline V and J ends were trimmed by 5 bases and 0 bases, with 7 bases remaining between them. Germline CDR1 reads SGHTA; CDR2 reads FQGTGA. The CDR3 is made up of 13 amino acids. The CDR3 DNA reads as TGTGCCAGCAGCCGCGACACTAACTATGGCTACACCTTC. It translates to CASSRDTNYGYTF.

The J gene is TRBJ1-5, the V gene TRBV27; TRBD1 agrees at 7 bases. There are 15 residues in the CDR3. Germline V gives CDR1 MNHEY, CDR2 SMNVEV (reference sequence). Losses at the gene ends were 6 bases for V and 2 bases for J; bases not matched to a gene: 7. CDR3 DNA sequence: TGTGCCAGCAGCCCCCAAACAGGGGGCAATCAGCCCCAGCATTTT. Translated, it gives CASSPQTGGNQPQHF.

The chain recombines TRBV11-2 with TRBJ2-7; D gene unclear. Germline V gene lookup returns CDR1 SGHAT and CDR2 FQNNGV. Trimming took 3 bases from V and 3 from J, leaving 3 bases between them. The CDR3 covers 11 residues. Here the CDR3 DNA reads TGTGCCAGCAGCTTCCTCTACGAGCAGTACTTC. Translated: CASSFLYEQYF.

Measured by frequency, this clone is large. The CDR3 DNA is TGTGCCAGCAGTGTGCAGGGAGGGGACTACGAGCAGTACTTC. Its protein product is CASSVQGGDYEQYF. The chain links TRBV2 to TRBJ2-7, with 7 bases that match TRBD2. Germline V gives CDR1 SNHLY, CDR2 FYNNEI. Germline trimming cut 4 bases from V and 3 bases from J; bases unmatched to any gene: 6. The CDR3 covers 14 residues.

This chain joins TRBV5-1 and TRBJ2-1; a possible D gene is TRBD2 (6 bases). The CDR3 has 13 residues. V was shortened by 4 bases and J by 8 bases, with 13 bases between the two germline ends. Germline CDR1 is SGHRS and CDR2 is YFSETQ. DNA for the CDR3: TGCGCCAGCAGCCCCGGGGGTCGGGATGAGCAGTTCTTC. Protein: CASSPGGRDEQFF.

This chain uses TRBV27 with TRBJ2-1, with 10 bases fitting TRBD2. The J segment lost 7 bases and the V segment lost 6 bases, leaving 12 bases of the junction unmatched. The CDR3 length is 16 residues. Per germline, CDR1 MNHEY and CDR2 SMNVEV (reference sequence). The CDR3 DNA is TGTGCCAGCAGCCACATTCCCGGGACTAGCGCTAATGAGCAGTTCTTC. Its translation is CASSHIPGTSANEQFF.

The chain combines TRBV27 with TRBJ1-1; unclear D gene. Germline CDR1 MNHEY, CDR2 SMNVEV (reference sequence). The V end was cut by 3 bases, the J end by 3 bases, with 11 bases between. This CDR3 region has 14 residues. The CDR3 DNA reads as TGTGCCAGCAGTTTCTACGACACGGACACTGAAGCTTTCTTT. It translates to CASSFYDTDTEAFF.

CDR3 loop: CASSLAGTGAYEQYF. DNA of the CDR3: TGTGCCAGCAGCTTGGCGGGGACAGGGGCCTACGAGCAGTACTTC. This chain uses TRBV5-5 with TRBJ2-7; 10 bases map to TRBD1. CDR1 and CDR2 (germline): SGHKS, YYEKEE (reference sequence). CDR3 size: 15 residues. With 0 bases clipped from V and 2 bases from J, the junction kept 2 bases outside the gene matches.

The CDR3 coding sequence is TGTGCCAGCAGCGCCCCAGGGGGTGGGAACACTGAAGCTTTCTTT. Translated, it gives CASSAPGGGNTEAFF. This chain connects TRBV7-2 to TRBJ1-1, with 7 positions matching TRBD1. Germline assignment: CDR1 SGHTA and CDR2 FQGNSA. V lost 5 bases to trimming and J lost 1 base; unmatched junction nucleotides: 7. This CDR3 region has 15 residues. Filled out from reference TRBV7-2 and TRBJ1-1, the complete variable domain reads GAGVSQSPSNKVTEKGKDVELRCDPISGHTALYWYRQSLGQGLEFLIYFQGNSAPDKSGLPSDRFSAERTGGSVSTLTIQRTQQEDSAVYLCASSAPGGGNTEAFFGQGTRLTVV.

The rearrangement links TRBV7-2 to TRBJ1-2; 12 bases match TRBD1. The CDR3 has 17 amino acids. Germline V gene sequence: CDR1 SGHTA, CDR2 FQGNSA. Trimming removed 1 base from V and 1 base from J; junction bases left unmatched: 4. The CDR3 bases are TGTGCCAGCAGCTTAGGTGGGACAGGGGGCCATAACTATGGCTACACCTTC. Translation: CASSLGGTGGHNYGYTF.

V gene TRBV19 combines with J gene TRBJ1-2; 7 bases are shared with TRBD1. This CDR3 has 15 amino acids. Germline-derived CDR1 and CDR2 are LNHDA and SQIVND (reference sequence). The V gene end was trimmed by 5 bases and the J gene end by 4 bases; junction bases not matched to a gene: 10. The CDR3, as DNA: TGTGCCAGTAGTCCGGACAGGCGCGCCTCCTATGGCTACACCTTC. Translated: CASSPDRRASYGYTF. Filled out from reference TRBV19 and TRBJ1-2, the complete variable domain reads DGGITQSPKYLFRKEGQNVTLSCEQNLNHDAMYWYRQDPGQGLRLIYYSQIVNDFQKGDIAEGYSVSREKKESFPLTVTSAQKNPTAFYLCASSPDRRASYGYTFGSGTRLTVV.

This chain connects TRBV11-2 to TRBJ2-1; 8 bases agree with TRBD1. The J segment lost 12 bases and the V segment lost 1 base, leaving 11 bases of the junction unmatched. CDR3 length equals 15 residues. The germline gives CDR1 SGHAT, CDR2 FQNNGV. This CDR3 is CASSLVRGTGLGQFF. CDR3 nucleotides: TGTGCCAGCAGCTTAGTAAGGGGGACAGGTCTCGGGCAGTTCTTC. The whole variable domain, filled in from reference TRBV11-2 and TRBJ2-1, reads EAGVAQSPRYKIIEKRQSVAFWCNPISGHATLYWYQQILGQGPKLLIQFQNNGVVDDSQLPKDRFSAERLKGVDSTLKIQPAKLEDSAVYLCASSLVRGTGLGQFFGPGTRLTVL.

The chain couples TRBV2 to TRBJ1-4; 7 nucleotides agree with TRBD1. The CDR3 runs 12 residues. Germline values: CDR1 SNHLY, CDR2 FYNNEI. V shed 6 bases and J 8 bases; nucleotides not matched to a gene: 3. The CDR3 reads CASRTGWEKLFF. CDR3 DNA sequence: TGTGCCAGCAGGACAGGGTGGGAAAAACTGTTTTTT.

The chain carries TRBV5-6 and TRBJ1-2; TRBD1 aligns across 9 bases. The CDR3 sequence is 14 residues long. With V trimmed by 4 bases and J by 2 bases, 3 bases remained unmatched. CDR1 and CDR2 from the germline V gene are SGHDT and YYEEEE. The CDR3 spells CASSGQGSNYGYTF. Written as DNA, the CDR3 is TGTGCCAGCAGCGGACAGGGGAGCAACTATGGCTACACCTTC.

The chain carries TRBV9 and TRBJ1-5, with a weak D call TRBD1 (6 bases). The CDR3 is 15 residues long. Germline CDR1 is SGDLS and CDR2 is YYNGEE. V was trimmed by 3 bases and J by 6 bases, leaving 16 bases between them. CDR3 nucleotide sequence: TGTGCCAGCAGCGCAACAGGGTCCCGGGGTCAGCCCCAGCATTTT. Encoded protein: CASSATGSRGQPQHF.

V gene TRBV7-8 combines with J gene TRBJ1-2; 9 bases agree with TRBD1. The CDR3 has 14 residues. V lost 5 bases to trimming and J lost 5 bases; unmatched junction nucleotides: 6. Per the germline V gene, CDR1 is SGHVS and CDR2 is FQNEAQ. Written as DNA, the CDR3 is TGTGCCAGCAGCCTAGGGACAGGGCGATATGGCTACACCTTC. As protein: CASSLGTGRYGYTF.